This T cell receptor (beta chain) was sequenced for a study of T cell repertoires in cytomegalovirus infection. Study-wide context: It was recently identified HLA-C-restricted and well-studied HLA-B-restricted CMV epitopes that the study used. Public TCR beta signatures indicated both CMV infection and matching HLA type.

MiXCR was run by TCRdb on the reads, yielding one entry per CDR3 protein. The sample lists around 140,000 distinct CDR3 sequences; approximately 30% were seen once. This clonotype showed up just a few times. The antigen is not known. There are 17 residues in the CDR3. Germline V CDR1 and CDR2: SGHVS, FQNEAQ. Between the trimmed V and J ends, which lost 1 base and 1 base, there was a span of 16 bases. General observations from the study: Clonotypes of TCR beta that were HLA-C-restricted and CMV-specific dominated the ex vivo response. Cumulative public TCR beta family frequency identified CMV carriers with the relevant HLA.

The J gene is TRBJ1-1, the V gene TRBV7-8, with D possibly being TRBD1 (6 bases). This receptor was obtained from a human donor in good health (CMV status not recorded). Some clones in this sample may be carry-over from other donors' samples. The sample was CD8+ T cells from cultured PBMCs, taken from culture after CMV antigen stimulation. In nucleotides, the CDR3 is TGTGCCAGCAGCTTAGGGGGGGGGCTCGCCAGGAACACTGAAGCTTTCTTT. Protein product: CASSLGGGLARNTEAFF.